This T cell receptor (beta chain) emerged from a study of OX40 agonist ivuxolimab in advanced cancers. Study-wide context: Ivuxolimab, an agonist antibody against OX40 (CD134), was given to patients.

Only in-frame clones appear in the TCRdb table, and some are missing; sequencing was by immunoSEQ multiplex PCR. This table has fewer than 95,000 clones, under 95% appearing once. The CDR3 is made up of 14 amino acids. Germline V CDR1 and CDR2: KGHSH, LQKENI. On this clone itself: One junction end does not reproduce the germline sequence, and a read error may be involved.

The J gene is TRBJ2-1, the V gene TRBV18, with TRBD2 as a possible D gene (6 bases). Sequencing used CD4+ or CD8+ T cells sorted from blood, obtained in a trial of the OX40 agonist ivuxolimab. The receptor was derived from an adult with an advanced solid tumor such as melanoma, head and neck, liver or kidney cancer. The CDR3 reads CASSPTLAGGNFLF. For the CDR3, the DNA is TGTGCCAGCTCACCTACTTTGGCAGGCGGGAACTTCCTCTTC.